This TCR beta chain stems from a study of blood T cell repertoires in COVID-19. Method: immunoSEQ multiplex PCR; TCRdb's copy keeps in-frame clones and lacks some. The table includes approximately 200,000 clones, around 90% detected once. The CDR3 spans 17 residues. Germline V gene sequence: CDR1 SGHTA, CDR2 FQGNSA. V shed 1 base and J 3 bases; nucleotides not matched to a gene: 5. The chain couples TRBV7-2 to TRBJ2-2; TRBD1 matches 10 bases. This receptor was taken from a man younger than 45 who had recovered from COVID-19. The sample taken for sequencing was PBMCs or T cells enriched from blood (not recorded which). The CDR3 here is CASSLELGQGHTGELFF. CDR3 in DNA: TGTGCCAGCAGCTTAGAGTTGGGACAGGGGCACACCGGGGAGCTGTTTTTT.